A selection of T cell receptor beta chains follows, all from one sample in a study of blood T cell repertoires in COVID-19. Repertoires were generated with immunoSEQ multiplex PCR, while TCRdb's copy carries only in-frame clones and drops some. Among 40,000 to 55,000 clones listed, 86% were seen once. Sequenced sample: peripheral blood. These receptors came from a human donor in a cohort sampled during active COVID-19. Both conserved end residues are part of each CDR3. The D gene is left open where the match is weak. Expanded clones get a size class; other rows say once, few or many, or leave the size out.

d_call | j_call | clone_size | v_call | cdr3_aa | cdr3_nt
NA | TRBJ2-4 | NA | TRBV10-1 | CASSESRVPDSIQYF | TGCGCCAGCAGTGAGTCGAGAGTACCGGACAGCATTCAGTACTTC
NA | TRBJ2-7 | NA | TRBV7-2 | CASSPGGDRAYEQYF | TGTGCCAGCAGTCCGGGGGGGGACAGAGCCTACGAGCAGTACTTC
TRBD1 | TRBJ1-4 | NA | TRBV6-6 | CASSYGQATNEKLFF | TGTGCCAGCAGTTACGGACAGGCAACTAATGAAAAACTGTTTTTT
NA | TRBJ2-1 | NA | TRBV9 | CASSVSPMSSYNEQFF | TGTGCCAGCAGCGTCTCCCCTATGAGCTCCTACAATGAGCAGTTCTTC
TRBD1 | TRBJ1-2 | few | TRBV20-1 | CSAPDRVDYTF | TGCAGTGCACCGGACAGGGTTGACTACACCTTC
NA | TRBJ2-5 | few | TRBV5-6 | CASSSPQGRRETQYF | TGTGCCAGCAGCTCTCCCCAGGGTAGGCGAGAGACCCAGTACTTC
TRBD1 | TRBJ2-7 | NA | TRBV2 | CASTGQGINYEQYF | TGTGCCAGCACCGGACAGGGGATCAACTACGAGCAGTACTTC
NA | TRBJ2-7 | NA | TRBV5-1 | CASSLGGSSYEQYF | TGCGCCAGCAGCTTGGGTGGCAGCTCCTACGAGCAGTACTTC
NA | TRBJ2-2 | NA | TRBV29-1 | CSVRDIRGTGELFF | TGCAGCGTACGGGACATTCGGGGCACCGGGGAGCTGTTTTTT
TRBD2 | TRBJ2-1 | NA | TRBV4-1 | CASSQATSGSGNEQFF | TGCGCCAGCAGCCAGGCGACTAGCGGGAGTGGCAATGAGCAGTTCTTC
TRBD1 | TRBJ1-2 | once | TRBV11-1 | CASSSGGQEYEVYTF | TGTGCCAGCAGCTCGGGGGGACAGGAATATGAGGTGTACACCTTC
NA | TRBJ1-1 | NA | TRBV5-1 | CASSLDGLGTEAFF | TGCGCCAGCAGCTTGGATGGCCTCGGGACTGAAGCTTTCTTT
NA | TRBJ1-1 | NA | TRBV6-2/TRBV6-3 | CASSLQGMRTEAFF | TGTGCCAGCAGTCTACAGGGTATGCGGACTGAAGCTTTCTTT
TRBD2 | TRBJ2-1 | NA | TRBV19 | CASSLAGGNNEQFF | TGTGCCAGTAGCCTAGCGGGGGGGAACAATGAGCAGTTCTTC
TRBD2 | TRBJ2-2 | once | TRBV7-2 | CASSLGVSGRFLIGELFF | TGTGCCAGCAGCTTAGGCGTTAGCGGGAGATTCTTGATCGGGGAGCTGTTTTTT
NA | TRBJ2-7 | NA | TRBV12-3/TRBV12-4 | CASASDRNYEQYF | TGTGCCTCAGCCTCCGACAGGAACTACGAGCAGTACTTC
TRBD2 | TRBJ2-5 | NA | TRBV7-8 | CASSVSTSQTQYF | TGTGCCAGCAGCGTCTCGACTAGCCAGACCCAGTACTTC
TRBD1 | TRBJ2-4 | NA | TRBV24-1 | CATSDAGTDQYF | TGTGCCACCAGTGATGCTGGGACAGACCAGTACTTC
NA | TRBJ1-2 | NA | TRBV28 | CASSAGDYGYTF | TGTGCCAGCAGTGCGGGGGACTATGGCTACACCTTC
TRBD1 | TRBJ1-5 | NA | TRBV2 | CASTGQGEINQPQHF | TGTGCCAGCACCGGACAGGGGGAGATCAATCAGCCCCAGCATTTT
NA | TRBJ2-1 | NA | TRBV1 | CTSSQPRTSGRNQAYNEQFF | TGCACCAGCAGCCAACCCCGGACTAGCGGGAGGAATCAGGCCTACAATGAGCAGTTCTTC
TRBD1 | TRBJ1-1 | NA | TRBV16 | CASSHRTGGTEAFF | TGTGCCAGCAGCCACCGGACAGGCGGAACTGAAGCTTTCTTT
TRBD1 | TRBJ1-1 | once | TRBV6-5 | CASMTGPGTEAFF | TGTGCCAGCATGACAGGGCCAGGGACTGAAGCTTTCTTT
NA | TRBJ1-2 | NA | TRBV19 | CASSIGQNNYGYTF | TGTGCCAGTAGTATAGGACAGAATAACTATGGCTACACCTTC
NA | TRBJ2-2 | NA | TRBV4-2 | CASRDGGENTGELFF | TGTGCCAGCAGGGATGGAGGCGAGAACACCGGGGAGCTGTTTTTT
NA | TRBJ1-2 | once | TRBV12-3/TRBV12-4 | CASSLGLIYGYTF | TGTGCCAGCAGTTTAGGACTGATCTATGGCTACACCTTC
TRBD2 | TRBJ2-1 | NA | TRBV4-1 | CASSQLGLAGDEQFF | TGCGCCAGCAGCCAACTGGGACTAGCGGGTGATGAGCAGTTCTTC
NA | TRBJ1-2 | NA | TRBV18 | CASSKTEAYGYTF | TGTGCCAGCTCAAAAACAGAAGCTTATGGCTACACCTTC
TRBD2 | TRBJ2-5 | NA | TRBV11-3 | CASSQGLAGGRQETQYF | TGTGCCAGCAGCCAAGGACTAGCGGGGGGGAGACAAGAGACCCAGTACTTC
NA | TRBJ1-5 | NA | TRBV6-5 | CASSRDKYSNQPQHF | TGTGCCAGCAGTCGGGACAAATATAGCAATCAGCCCCAGCATTTT
TRBD1 | TRBJ2-7 | NA | TRBV10-3 | CAIRGQKGPEQYF | TGTGCCATCCGGGGACAGAAAGGCCCCGAGCAGTACTTC
TRBD1 | TRBJ2-7 | NA | TRBV15 | CATSRDRGPYEQYF | TGTGCCACCAGCCGCGACAGGGGGCCTTACGAGCAGTACTTC
TRBD2 | TRBJ2-2 | NA | TRBV5-4 | CASRTGTSGAGELFF | TGTGCCAGCCGCACCGGGACTAGCGGCGCCGGGGAGCTGTTTTTT
TRBD1 | TRBJ1-5 | NA | TRBV7-2 | CASSLVLDRGQPQHF | TGTGCCAGCAGCTTAGTTCTGGACAGGGGTCAGCCCCAGCATTTT
NA | TRBJ1-2 | NA | TRBV7-2 | CASSLEGYRVDGYTF | TGTGCCAGCAGCTTAGAGGGTTACAGGGTGGATGGCTACACCTTC
TRBD2 | TRBJ2-7 | NA | TRBV4-3 | CASSQLAGGTHEQYF | TGCGCCAGCAGCCAACTAGCGGGGGGCACCCACGAGCAGTACTTC
NA | TRBJ2-3 | NA | TRBV11-1 | CASSDTVADSTDTQYF | TGTGCCAGCAGCGACACCGTAGCGGATAGCACAGATACGCAGTATTTT
TRBD2 | TRBJ2-7 | NA | TRBV6-2/TRBV6-3 | CASSSWERGEQYF | TGTGCCAGCAGCTCCTGGGAGCGGGGCGAGCAGTACTTC
NA | TRBJ2-7 | NA | TRBV11-2 | CASSSNRVNYEQYF | TGTGCCAGCAGCTCGAACAGGGTAAACTACGAGCAGTACTTC
TRBD1 | TRBJ1-1 | NA | TRBV5-6 | CASSSISRGRLLGTEAFF | TGTGCCAGCAGCTCCATCAGCAGGGGGCGTCTATTGGGCACTGAAGCTTTCTTT
NA | TRBJ2-3 | NA | TRBV19 | CASSIRSLRTDTQYF | TGTGCCAGTAGTATCAGGTCCCTTCGCACAGATACGCAGTATTTT
TRBD1 | TRBJ2-7 | NA | TRBV6-5 | CASSLGQGYEQYF | TGTGCCAGCAGCCTGGGACAGGGCTACGAGCAGTACTTC
TRBD2 | TRBJ2-3 | NA | TRBV29-1 | CSVLAGVADTQYF | TGCAGCGTTCTAGCGGGAGTAGCAGATACGCAGTATTTT
TRBD1 | TRBJ1-4 | NA | TRBV6-1 | CASSEAQGQGNEKLFF | TGTGCCAGCAGTGAAGCGCAGGGACAGGGTAATGAAAAACTGTTTTTT
TRBD1 | TRBJ1-1 | NA | TRBV18 | CASSPGQGAEAFF | TGTGCCAGCTCACCTGGACAGGGGGCTGAAGCTTTCTTT
NA | TRBJ1-6 | NA | TRBV3-1/TRBV3-2 | CASSQDAAGGSPLHF | TGTGCCAGCAGCCAAGACGCCGCGGGGGGTTCACCCCTCCACTTT
TRBD1 | TRBJ1-2 | NA | TRBV30 | CAWTRQGTQYGYTF | TGTGCCTGGACCAGACAGGGGACTCAGTATGGCTACACCTTC
NA | TRBJ1-1 | NA | TRBV6-5 | CASSYRGTLTEAFF | TGTGCCAGCAGTTACAGGGGTACCCTCACTGAAGCTTTCTTT
TRBD1 | TRBJ2-5 | NA | TRBV28 | CASSFGTGQIQETQYF | TGTGCCAGCAGTTTCGGGACAGGCCAGATCCAAGAGACCCAGTACTTC
NA | TRBJ2-5 | NA | TRBV7-2 | CASSQKETQYF | TGTGCCAGCAGCCAAAAAGAGACCCAGTACTTC
TRBD1 | TRBJ1-1 | NA | TRBV2 | CASPRTRQGQAFF | TGTGCCAGCCCCAGAACCCGACAGGGCCAAGCTTTCTTT
NA | TRBJ1-2 | NA | TRBV21-1 | CASSKLRPTGRYGYTF | TGTGCCAGCAGCAAATTGCGGCCGACAGGGCGCTATGGCTACACCTTC
NA | TRBJ2-1 | NA | TRBV24-1 | CATSDSSPTGDSSYNEQFF | TGTGCCACCAGTGATTCATCCCCAACGGGAGACAGCTCCTACAATGAGCAGTTCTTC
NA | TRBJ1-1 | NA | TRBV12-5 | CASGRNGAEAFF | TGTGCTAGTGGCCGAAATGGAGCTGAAGCTTTCTTT
NA | TRBJ2-5 | NA | TRBV7-9 | CASSPQLVFQETQYF | TGTGCCAGCAGTCCGCAACTCGTTTTCCAAGAGACCCAGTACTTC
TRBD1 | TRBJ1-1 | NA | TRBV4-1 | CASSHPALSTGGGTEAFF | TGCGCCAGCAGCCACCCGGCCCTGTCGACAGGGGGCGGCACTGAAGCTTTCTTT
TRBD2 | TRBJ2-1 | NA | TRBV24-1 | CATSDGTSGSARQFF | TGTGCCACCAGTGATGGGACTAGCGGGTCTGCACGGCAGTTCTTC
NA | TRBJ1-3 | NA | TRBV5-6 | CASSAGQRSGNTIYF | TGTGCCAGCAGCGCAGGACAGCGCTCTGGAAACACCATATATTTT
TRBD2 | TRBJ2-3 | NA | TRBV6-5 | CASSYAGAGTDTQYF | TGTGCCAGCAGTTACGCGGGAGCAGGCACAGATACGCAGTATTTT